This TCR beta chain appears in the sequencing data of a study of cytomegalovirus exposure and HLA in healthy donors. Regarding the study as a whole: Earlier analysis yielded a pattern in which most TCR beta V segments were productive about 90% or about 30% of the time. Across donors, presence/absence analyses took sequencing depth to be roughly uniform. Reportedly, diagnosis of cytomegalovirus status by the classifier showed high specificity and sensitivity. An observed cluster of highly shared sequence variants was recorded as a likely sequencing artifact.

The PCR had 60 Vbeta and 13 Jbeta primers. Sequenced by immunoSEQ multiplex PCR; TCRdb stores in-frame clones only, minus some. The table counts tens of thousands of clones; under 20% lies in the top ten. Germline V gene data show CDR1 as PRHDT and CDR2 as FYEKMQ (reference sequence). V lost 1 base to trimming and J lost 8 bases, with 12 bases between them. This CDR3 comprises 14 residues. Comment on this clone: Its antigen is unknown.

The sequenced sample was PBMCs. The chain uses TRBV13 and TRBJ2-1; perhaps TRBD1 as D (5 bases). The sequence was collected from a male donor in good health and CMV-seropositive. The CDR3 region has the DNA TGTGCCAGCAGCTTAGACCCGGACATCCATGAGCAGTTCTTC. Protein: CASSLDPDIHEQFF.